Reported below is one T cell receptor beta chain. Its antigen is not yet known. No base quality information exists; no much larger clone differs at one position. Libraries were prepared through 5' RACE. The sequencer listed for this sample is Illumina HiSeq 2500. A second PCR of about 6 to 12 cycles was run with a J-beta primer mix and a sample-barcoded 5' primer. A unique molecular identifier was introduced onto each TCR beta cDNA molecule by a template-switch 5' adaptor carrying 12 random nucleotides. Each sample yielded at least 2.5 million CDR3-containing paired-end reads. First-strand cDNA synthesis was performed from all RNA using the Mint cDNA synthesis kit, with priming by a TRBC-specific oligonucleotide. Following uracil-DNA glycosylase treatment, all cDNA underwent a first 18-cycle PCR with the universal primers M1SS and BC2_uni_R. Under the source paper's analysis protocol: For normalization, 1 million high-quality reads were randomly selected from each sample, with every read carrying a distinct molecular identifier. Instead of being binned into consensus sequences, reads that shared molecular identifiers were thrown out. MiTCR, with a Q25 quality threshold and the strictest error-elimination algorithm, was used for CDR3 identification, clonotype clustering and error correction. A nonparametric unseen species model with Euler transformation was used to estimate a lower bound on total TCR beta diversity. The raw public reads went through TCRdb reprocessing: fastp at Q25, MiXCR clone calling, in-frame beta chains kept. Rows matching on CDR3 protein sequence are summarized as one entry with the most common DNA and genes. The V and J calls reflect TCRdb's pipeline rather than the authors' work. Across this sample there are some 930,000 distinct CDR3 sequences, with 29% seen only once. The ten largest make up about 10% of the sample.

These data belong to a study of blood T cells in healthy people across ages (dated by TCRdb to between 2014 and 2017). A note on the overall study: In model experiments, template switching captured roughly one uniquely barcoded TCR beta cDNA molecule for every two T cells. To track age-related changes in TCR beta repertoire diversity, the study relied on deep sequencing normalized with unique cDNA molecular identifiers. Donors were grouped into four age groups: young (average approximately 16 years), middle-aged (over 35), aged (62) and long-lived (around 80). The study analyzed two additional independent replicas of 1 million unique cDNA reads from the same blood draw for two donors, one aged 18 to 29 and one aged 80 or older. Broader findings and caveats from the paper: As age increased, observed TCR beta diversity per million T cells dropped in a roughly linear way, and a significant reduction was already evident by age around 41. There was a strong correlation between observed TCR beta diversity and the percentage of naive T cells measured by flow cytometry. Total diversity estimates from one million sequenced T cells were considered lower bounds and underestimates. Since profiling was done on bulk unsorted PBMCs, naive and antigen-experienced compartments could not be conclusively compared. Because the CMV infection status of the donors was unknown, age-related changes in expanded clonotypes may potentially have been confounded. Compared with the aged group, the long-lived group had more naive CD4+ T cells, fewer expanded clones and increased TCR diversity, suggesting age selection.

The CDR3 goes from the cysteine to the phenylalanine over 14 residues. CDR3 DNA only is kept here, 42 bases in frame from base 1. The germline V gene gives CDR1 as MNHEY and CDR2 as SVGEGT. At the junction V is shortened by 5 bases and J by 3 bases, with 13 bases in between. Donors were approximately 42 systemically healthy Caucasian individuals from Russia aged roughly 6 to 90 years. Around 9.9 milliliters of peripheral blood were collected from each donor into EDTA-treated Vacutainer tubes. Ficoll-Paque density-gradient centrifugation was used to isolate PBMCs, with at least 7 million per sample. Total RNA, at least 6 micrograms per sample, was extracted from PBMCs with Trizol reagent. The percentages of naive CD45RAhigh/CD27high T cells were determined by flow cytometry on a PBMC aliquot from every donor. The same sample was also studied in work on T cells of mothers and their children. The second paper further reports: The donors were nine systemically healthy Caucasian individuals, made up of three mothers and their six children. cDNA synthesis used all of the extracted RNA, with roughly 1.6 ug of RNA in each 15 ul reaction. In the second PCR, the M1S primer added sample barcodes and 2-4 random nucleotides. More than 9 million TCR beta CDR3 reads were obtained from each mother, and 2.5 million to 3.5 million reads were obtained from each child. Thymic selection similarly shapes TCR recombination output in related and unrelated pairs, with minor effect from inherited differences. Normalized repertoire overlap was always found to be slightly, but never significantly, higher in related mother-child pairs than in unrelated mother-child pairs. With a sensitivity of approximately 92 clones per million clonotypes, no persistent microchimeric T cell clones were detected. Deep NGS was used in the study to compare the TCR beta repertoires of mothers and children and to look for features that separate related mother-child pairs from unrelated individuals. The mean age was roughly 36 +/- 4 years for the mothers and about 12 +/- 4 years for the children. Libraries were sequenced on Illumina HiSeq 2000 with 100+100 nt paired-end reads after adapter ligation with NEBNext reagents. To avoid cross-contamination, the mother libraries and the child libraries were prepared a month apart and sequenced in separate runs. Each donor had between 500,000 and 2,000,000 distinct TCR beta clonotypes identified. Naive TCR beta clonotypes were estimated from low-frequency clonotypes matched to each donor's FACS-determined naive share, without sorting.

Sequencing was performed on blood. The receptor comes from a woman between 40 and 50 years old in good health. The V gene is TRBV6-2 or TRBV6-3 and the J gene is TRBJ2-5; the D gene assignment is perhaps TRBD1 or TRBD2, with each matching 7 bases. In nucleotides, the sequence is TGTGCCAGCAGTCAGCGGGACAGAAAAGAGACCCAGTACTTC. Translated, this gives CASSQRDRKETQYF.